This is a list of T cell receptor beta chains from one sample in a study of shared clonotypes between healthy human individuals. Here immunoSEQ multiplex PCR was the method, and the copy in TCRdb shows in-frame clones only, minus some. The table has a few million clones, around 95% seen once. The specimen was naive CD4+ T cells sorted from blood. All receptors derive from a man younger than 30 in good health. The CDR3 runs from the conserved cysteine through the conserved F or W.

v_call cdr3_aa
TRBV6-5 CASSRMGSPLHF
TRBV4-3 CASSQVPGQSYEQYF
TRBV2 CASSEGATGFNNSPLHF
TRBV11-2 CASSAGLAAVNEQFF
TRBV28 CAAKQGSINSPLHF
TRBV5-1 CASSLQVSTEQYF
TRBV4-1 CASSREGTGEHEQYF
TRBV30 CAFLRENGNTIYF
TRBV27 CASGRAGLPYEQYF
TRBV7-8 CASSLEARTNTGELFF